One and the same sample provided the 30 T cell receptor beta chains below, sequenced in a study of OX40 agonist ivuxolimab in advanced cancers. The data were produced by immunoSEQ multiplex PCR, yet TCRdb's version contains in-frame clones alone and is incomplete. The sample includes around 40,000 clones, approximately 80% seen only once; the top ten take 4% to 4.5%. The source material was CD4+ or CD8+ T cells sorted from blood, sampled in a trial of the OX40 agonist ivuxolimab. These receptors were obtained from an adult with an advanced solid tumor such as melanoma, head and neck, liver or kidney cancer.

The genes are TRBV12-5 and TRBJ2-6; D ambiguous. Per germline, CDR1 LGHNT and CDR2 FRNRAP. CDR3 size: 17 residues. Trimming took 1 base from V and 0 from J, leaving 10 bases between them. The CDR3 loop reads CASGLGGGPSGANVLTF. In DNA form, the CDR3 reads TGTGCTAGTGGTTTGGGCGGCGGTCCCTCTGGGGCCAACGTCCTGACTTTC.

The chain links TRBV19 to TRBJ2-2, with D possibly being TRBD1 (5 bases). Trimming removed 6 bases from V and 3 bases from J, with 11 bases in between. Germline lookup yields CDR1 LNHDA and CDR2 SQIVND (reference sequence). This CDR3 comprises 14 residues. The CDR3 spells CASRSGWDTGELFF. DNA for the CDR3: TGTGCCAGTAGATCAGGGTGGGACACCGGGGAGCTGTTTTTT.

V and J are TRBV7-3 and TRBJ2-3; D is undetermined. The CDR3 length is 14 residues. Germline V gives CDR1 SGHTA, CDR2 FQGTGA. V lost 3 bases and J lost 2, with 9 bases in between. The CDR3 sequence: CASSFASSTDTQYF. The CDR3 DNA sequence: TGTGCCAGCAGCTTTGCATCCTCCACAGATACGCAGTATTTT.

The genes are TRBV5-1 and TRBJ2-3; 8 bases are a match to TRBD1. V lost 0 bases, J lost 0 bases, and 3 bases stayed unmatched. The germline CDR1 and CDR2 sequences are SGHRS and YFSETQ. The CDR3 consists of 16 residues. CDR3 sequence (DNA): TGCGCCAGCAGCTTGGGGACAGGGCTCAGCACAGATACGCAGTATTTT. Protein product: CASSLGTGLSTDTQYF.

The genes are TRBV28 and TRBJ1-2; D may be TRBD1 (5 bases). The CDR3 runs 14 residues. Trimming removed 6 bases from V and 6 bases from J, with 17 bases in between. The germline V gene has CDR1 MDHEN and CDR2 SYDVKM. The DNA for the CDR3 is TGTGCCAGCAGGGAACCGGGACGCCTACATGGCTACACCTTC. Its protein product is CASREPGRLHGYTF.

This chain uses TRBV5-1 with TRBJ1-1, with 12 positions matching TRBD1. This CDR3 spans 15 amino acids. Germline V gives CDR1 SGHRS, CDR2 YFSETQ. Germline trimming cut 6 bases from V and 7 bases from J; bases unmatched to any gene: 10. The CDR3 region has the DNA TGCGCCAGCAAAAGGGACAGGGGGCGTGGTGGTGAAGCTTTCTTT. As protein: CASKRDRGRGGEAFF.

The rearrangement joins TRBV10-3 to TRBJ2-3, with 11 bases aligning to TRBD2. Germline V gene lookup returns CDR1 ENHRY and CDR2 SYGVKD. The J segment lost 0 bases and the V segment lost 10 bases, leaving 12 bases of the junction unmatched. CDR3 length: 17 residues. As DNA, the CDR3 is TGTGCCACTTCCGGGGGGACTAGCGGAGCTAGCACAGATACGCAGTATTTT. Its translation is CATSGGTSGASTDTQYF.

The chain joins TRBV10-3 to TRBJ2-2; TRBD1 matches 11 bases. J gave up 5 bases and V 4 bases, and 6 bases lay outside the gene matches. The CDR3 extends over 16 amino acids. Germline loops: CDR1 ENHRY, CDR2 SYGVKD. The CDR3 loop is CAISAGTGGGTGELFF. CDR3 coding DNA: TGTGCCATCAGTGCCGGGACAGGGGGAGGTACCGGGGAGCTGTTTTTT.

The chain couples TRBV30 to TRBJ2-1; possibly TRBD1 for D (6 bases). The germline V gene encodes CDR1 GTSNPN and CDR2 SVGIG (reference sequence). Trimming removed 1 base at V and 4 bases at J, with 11 bases between. The CDR3 is made up of 14 amino acids. The CDR3 region has the DNA TGTGCCTGGAGTGGGGGACAATTTTACAATGAGCAGTTCTTC. Translation gives CAWSGGQFYNEQFF.

This chain connects TRBV5-4 to TRBJ2-1; D could derive from TRBD1 or TRBD2 (7 bases each). Trimming stripped 6 bases from V and 2 bases from J, with 18 bases between. This CDR3 has 16 residues. CDR1 is SGHNT, CDR2 YYREEE, per germline (reference sequence). For the CDR3, the DNA is TGTGCCAGCAACCCGCGGGGAGGGGGCCCCTACAATGAGCAGTTCTTC. Amino acid sequence: CASNPRGGGPYNEQFF.

The rearrangement links TRBV28 to TRBJ1-5, with 11 positions matching TRBD1. V was pared by 6 bases and J by 1 base, with 8 bases of the junction left unmatched. The germline CDR1 and CDR2 sequences are MDHEN and SYDVKM. The CDR3 spans 17 residues. The chain's CDR3 is CASRRGQGARSNQPQHF. In nucleotides, the CDR3 is TGTGCCAGCAGGCGAGGACAGGGGGCGAGGAGCAATCAGCCCCAGCATTTT.

The chain is built from TRBV5-8 and TRBJ2-3, with D maybe TRBD2 (5 bases). This CDR3 is built from 16 residues. V lost 3 bases to trimming and J lost 5 bases, with 19 bases between them. Germline loops: CDR1 SGHTS, CDR2 YDEGEE. The CDR3 DNA sequence: TGTGCCAGCAGCTCCGGAGGTAGAGCCTTTGGAGATACGCAGTATTTT. Translated, it gives CASSSGGRAFGDTQYF.

V is TRBV4-3 and J is TRBJ2-1; D is possibly TRBD2 (5 bases). V lost 0 bases and J lost 9, with 15 bases in between. From germline, CDR1 is LGHNA and CDR2 YSLEER. The CDR3 totals 15 residues. CDR3 sequence: CASSQEVRSGVEQFF. DNA for the CDR3: TGCGCCAGCAGCCAAGAGGTTCGGAGCGGAGTTGAGCAGTTCTTC.

The chain links TRBV28 to TRBJ2-7, with D possibly being TRBD1 (6 bases). The germline V gene encodes CDR1 MDHEN and CDR2 SYDVKM. The CDR3 is 12 residues long. The V end lost 6 bases, the J end lost 9 bases, and 15 bases lay between the germline ends. The CDR3 DNA reads as TGTGCCAGCAGCAAGGGGGTAAGGGGGCAGTACTTC. Its protein is CASSKGVRGQYF.

V and J are TRBV5-8 and TRBJ2-1; TRBD2 aligns across 7 bases. V was clipped by 2 bases and J by 2 bases; unmatched bases: 1. Germline loops: CDR1 SGHTS, CDR2 YDEGEE. The CDR3 runs to 14 residues. The CDR3 region is CASSLGRAYNEQFF. CDR3 nucleotides: TGTGCCAGCAGCTTAGGGAGGGCCTACAATGAGCAGTTCTTC.

The chain couples TRBV5-1 to TRBJ2-6; D is perhaps TRBD2 (5 bases). There are 16 residues in the CDR3. Per the germline V gene, CDR1 is SGHRS and CDR2 is YFSETQ. V lost 0 bases and J 2 bases, leaving 9 bases between the germline ends. The CDR3 here is CASSLAGNPGANVLTF. The CDR3 DNA is TGCGCCAGCAGCTTGGCGGGAAACCCTGGGGCCAACGTCCTGACTTTC. Supplemented by reference TRBV5-1 and TRBJ2-6, the full variable domain reads KAGVTQTPRYLIKTRGQQVTLSCSPISGHRSVSWYQQTPGQGLQFLFEYFSETQRNKGNFPGRFSGRQFSNSRSEMNVSTLELGDSALYLCASSLAGNPGANVLTFGAGSRLTVL.

The sample holds a few counts of this clone. The CDR3 protein is CASSLSSGGLGETQYF. The CDR3 DNA reads TGTGCCAGCAGCTTAAGTAGCGGGGGGTTAGGAGAGACCCAGTACTTC. The V and J genes are TRBV7-8 and TRBJ2-5; 10 bases fit TRBD2. The CDR3 runs to 16 residues. V shed 2 bases and J 4 bases; nucleotides not matched to a gene: 7. CDR1 is SGHVS, CDR2 FQNEAQ, per germline.

The table lists this clone with a count of one. This chain uses TRBV19 with TRBJ2-5, with 7 bases aligning to TRBD2. This CDR3 is built from 14 residues. CDR1 is LNHDA, CDR2 SQIVND, per germline (reference sequence). V trimming: 5 bases; J trimming: 5 bases; junction bases outside the gene matches: 8. CDR3 nucleotides: TGTGCCAGTAGTGGGACGGCCGGGGGGGAGACCCAGTACTTC. As protein: CASSGTAGGETQYF.

This clone appeared many times. The chain couples TRBV10-3 to TRBJ2-7, with 9 bases matching TRBD1. V lost 7 bases to trimming and J lost 3 bases; unmatched junction nucleotides: 7. Germline assignment: CDR1 ENHRY and CDR2 SYGVKD. The CDR3 extends over 14 amino acids. CDR3 nucleotides: TGTGCCATCACCTCCGGGACAGGGAACTACGAGCAGTACTTC. It codes for CAITSGTGNYEQYF.

The gene calls are TRBV6-5 and TRBJ1-2; perhaps TRBD1 as D (5 bases). CDR1 and CDR2 (germline): MNHEY, SVGAGI. The CDR3 sequence is 12 residues long. V lost 5 bases to trimming and J lost 7 bases, with 11 bases between them. In DNA form, the CDR3 reads TGTGCCAGCAGTGGGGGGTCATCTGGCTACACCTTC. It encodes CASSGGSSGYTF.

This chain links TRBV18 with TRBJ2-2; D may be TRBD1 (6 bases). CDR1 is KGHSH and CDR2 is LQKENI in the germline V gene. The CDR3 is 14 amino acids. V lost 0 bases, J lost 6 bases, and 8 bases lay in between. In nucleotides, the CDR3 is TGTGCCAGCTCACCACCGGGGGCTTCCGGGGAGCTGTTTTTT. Translated, it gives CASSPPGASGELFF.

The V gene is TRBV5-1, the J gene TRBJ1-2; TRBD1 might be the D (6 bases). The CDR3 spans 12 residues. The germline V and J ends were trimmed by 0 bases and 7 bases, with 7 bases remaining between them. The germline V gene has CDR1 SGHRS and CDR2 YFSETQ. CDR3 sequence: CASSLDRVGYTF. Here the CDR3 DNA reads TGCGCCAGCAGCTTGGACAGGGTTGGCTACACCTTC.

The chain couples TRBV4-1 to TRBJ1-4; 9 nucleotides line up with TRBD1. CDR3 length: 15 amino acids. Per germline, CDR1 MGHRA and CDR2 YSYEKL. The V segment lost 8 bases and the J segment 7 bases; nucleotides outside the gene matches: 11. CDR3 residues: CASANPGQGTEKLFF. CDR3 nucleotide sequence: TGCGCCAGCGCCAACCCGGGACAGGGTACTGAAAAACTGTTTTTT.

J is TRBJ1-4 and V is TRBV19; no clear D gene. The CDR3 is made up of 14 amino acids. V was shortened by 5 bases and J by 8 bases, with 15 bases between the two germline ends. Germline V lookup: CDR1 LNHDA, CDR2 SQIVND (reference sequence). CDR3 sequence: CASSLRQGGEKLFF. CDR3 nucleotides: TGTGCCAGTAGTTTGAGACAAGGCGGAGAAAAACTGTTTTTT.

Here the CDR3 reads CASRSTATNEKLFF. The DNA of the CDR3 is TGCGCCAGTCGTTCGACAGCAACTAATGAAAAACTGTTTTTT. V is TRBV5-1 and J is TRBJ1-4, with a possible D match to TRBD1 (5 bases). The V gene lost 8 bases and the J gene lost 0 bases, with 11 bases spanning the gap. The germline gives CDR1 SGHRS, CDR2 YFSETQ. This CDR3 spans 14 amino acids.

The chain is built from TRBV7-9 and TRBJ2-3; tentatively, D is TRBD2 (5 bases). Germline CDR1 and CDR2: SEHNR and FQNEAQ (reference sequence). This CDR3 has 15 residues. Deletions cut 1 base from V and 0 bases from J, with 8 bases between. In DNA form, the CDR3 reads TGTGCCAGCAGCTTAGGAGCGGATAGCACAGATACGCAGTATTTT. The encoded protein is CASSLGADSTDTQYF.

The rearrangement joins TRBV15 to TRBJ1-1, with D unclear. The CDR3 runs to 15 residues. Per the germline V gene, CDR1 is LNHNV and CDR2 is YYDKDF (reference sequence). Deletions cut 3 bases from V and 1 base from J, with 12 bases between. The CDR3 spells CATSSRVASNTEAFF. The DNA for the CDR3 is TGTGCCACCAGCAGCCGGGTGGCCTCGAACACTGAAGCTTTCTTT.

The chain recombines TRBV19 with TRBJ1-2, with 7 bases that match TRBD1. Germline CDR1 reads LNHDA; CDR2 reads SQIVND (reference sequence). The ends lost 3 bases at V and 7 bases at J; junction bases unmatched: 8. The CDR3 covers 14 residues. The CDR3 is CASSIVQGISGYTF. As DNA, the CDR3 is TGTGCCAGTAGTATTGTACAGGGGATTAGTGGCTACACCTTC.

The chain carries TRBV7-3 and TRBJ1-3, with D possibly being TRBD1 (5 bases). The V gene lost 2 bases and the J gene lost 0 bases, with 8 bases spanning the gap. Germline loops: CDR1 SGHTA, CDR2 FQGTGA. The CDR3 contains 15 residues. The DNA for the CDR3 is TGTGCCAGCAGCTTAGGGGGAGCCTCTGGAAACACCATATATTTT. Translation: CASSLGGASGNTIYF.

The chain uses TRBV7-9 and TRBJ2-7; a possible D gene is TRBD1 (6 bases). Per the germline V gene, CDR1 is SEHNR and CDR2 is FQNEAQ (reference sequence). The CDR3 sequence is 15 residues long. V lost 5 bases and J lost 6, with 20 bases in between. The CDR3 DNA reads as TGTGCCAGCAGCCCCCAGGGGCCCAGAGGTCGCGAGCAGTACTTC. Translated: CASSPQGPRGREQYF.